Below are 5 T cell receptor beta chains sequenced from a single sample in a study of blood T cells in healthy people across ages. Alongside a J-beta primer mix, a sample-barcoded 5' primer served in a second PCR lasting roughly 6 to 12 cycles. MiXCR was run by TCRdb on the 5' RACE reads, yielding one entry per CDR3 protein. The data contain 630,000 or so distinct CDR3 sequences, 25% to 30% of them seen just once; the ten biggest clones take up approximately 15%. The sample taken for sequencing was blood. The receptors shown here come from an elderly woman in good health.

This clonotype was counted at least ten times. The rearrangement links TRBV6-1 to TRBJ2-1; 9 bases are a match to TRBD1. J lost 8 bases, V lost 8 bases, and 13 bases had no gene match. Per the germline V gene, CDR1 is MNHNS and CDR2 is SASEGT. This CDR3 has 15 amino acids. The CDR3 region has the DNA TGTGCCAGCGCTCAACAGGGGGCCGGGGCGGATGAGCAGTTCTTC. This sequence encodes CASAQQGAGADEQFF.

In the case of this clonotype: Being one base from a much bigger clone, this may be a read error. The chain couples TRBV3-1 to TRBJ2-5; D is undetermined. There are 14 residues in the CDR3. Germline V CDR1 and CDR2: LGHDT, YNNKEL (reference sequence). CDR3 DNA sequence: TGTACCAGCAGCCAAGGTACCACTTCGGTGACCCAGTACTTC. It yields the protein CTSSQGTTSVTQYF.

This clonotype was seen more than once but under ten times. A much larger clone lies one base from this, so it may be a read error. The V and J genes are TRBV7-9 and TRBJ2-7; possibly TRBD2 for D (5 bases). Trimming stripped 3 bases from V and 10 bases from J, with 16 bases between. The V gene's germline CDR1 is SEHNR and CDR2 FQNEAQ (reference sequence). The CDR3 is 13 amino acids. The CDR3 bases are TGTGCCAGCAGCTTGCAGTTACGGGCGGGCCAGTACTTC. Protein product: CASSLQLRAGQYF.

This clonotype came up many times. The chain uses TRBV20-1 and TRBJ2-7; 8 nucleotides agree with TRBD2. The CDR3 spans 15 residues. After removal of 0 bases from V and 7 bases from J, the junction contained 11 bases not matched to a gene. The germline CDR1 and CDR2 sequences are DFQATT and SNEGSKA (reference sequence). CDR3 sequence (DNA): TGCAGTGCTAGAGAAGATCCAGCGGGGGAGGGAGAGCAGTACTTC. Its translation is CSAREDPAGEGEQYF.

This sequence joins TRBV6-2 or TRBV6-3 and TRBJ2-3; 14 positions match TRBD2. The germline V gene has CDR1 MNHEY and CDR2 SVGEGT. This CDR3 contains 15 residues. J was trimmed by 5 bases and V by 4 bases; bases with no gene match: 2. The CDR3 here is CASSFGLAGGDTQYF. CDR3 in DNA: TGTGCCAGCAGTTTCGGACTAGCGGGGGGAGATACGCAGTATTTT.